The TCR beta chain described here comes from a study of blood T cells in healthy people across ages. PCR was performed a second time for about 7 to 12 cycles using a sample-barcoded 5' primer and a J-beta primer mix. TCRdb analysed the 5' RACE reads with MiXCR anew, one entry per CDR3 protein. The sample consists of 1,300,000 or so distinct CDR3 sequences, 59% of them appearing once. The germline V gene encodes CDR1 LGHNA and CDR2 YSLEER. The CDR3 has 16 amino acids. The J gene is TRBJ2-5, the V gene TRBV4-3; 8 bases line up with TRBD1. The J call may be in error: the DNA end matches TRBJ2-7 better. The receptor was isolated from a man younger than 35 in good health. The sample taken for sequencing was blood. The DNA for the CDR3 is TGCGCCAGCAGCCAAGATCTAGTACAGGGGGCCTACGAGCAGTACTTC. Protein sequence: CASSQDLVQGAYEQYF.